This TCR beta chain was found in a study of T cell repertoires in cytomegalovirus infection. Study background: Both CMV infection and a matching HLA type were indicated by public TCR beta signatures. Study results and caveats: Dominating the ex vivo response were HLA-C-restricted CMV-specific TCR beta clonotypes. CMV carriers having the relevant HLA were flagged by cumulative public TCR beta family frequency.

In TCRdb, the reads were re-called with MiXCR into one record per CDR3 protein. In the table there are approximately 400,000 distinct CDR3 sequences, roughly 30% of which are singletons. With regard to this clonotype: What it binds is unknown.

The CDR3 covers 13 residues. Germline values: CDR1 SGHAT, CDR2 FQNNGV. Trimming removed 1 base at V and 5 bases at J, with 8 bases between. The chain combines TRBV11-2 with TRBJ1-1, with TRBD1 as a possible D gene (6 bases). Sequences were obtained from PBMCs. The clonotype comes from a human donor in good health (CMV status not recorded). Some clones in this sample may be carry-over from other donors' samples. Written as DNA, the CDR3 is TGTGCCAGCAGCTTAGTGGACAGAACTGAAGCTTTCTTT. Its translation: CASSLVDRTEAFF.